This T cell receptor (beta chain) appears in the sequencing data of a study of OX40 agonist ivuxolimab in advanced cancers. Patients were ruled out by autoimmune disease history or systemic immunosuppression. Study-level results: Among the least clonally expanded were partial responders at 0.1-3.0 mg/kg. Determination of antigen specificity was not performed for the expanded peripheral T cells. Low normalized T-cell clonal expansion was also seen in some nonresponders.

The assay was immunoSEQ multiplex PCR, and TCRdb's table has in-frame clones only and misses some. The sample holds 75,000 to 100,000 clones; just over 90% are singletons and the top ten take about 0.7%. For this clone: The antigen is unknown.

Trimming removed 1 base from V and 0 bases from J, with 7 bases in between. The CDR3 is 15 residues long. CDR1 SGHRS and CDR2 YFSETQ come from the germline V gene. The V call is TRBV5-1, the J call TRBJ2-2, with D unresolved. The starting material was CD4+ or CD8+ T cells sorted from blood, obtained in a trial of the OX40 agonist ivuxolimab. The receptor was isolated from an adult with an advanced solid tumor such as melanoma, head and neck, liver or kidney cancer. CDR3 coding DNA: TGCGCCAGCAGCTTGTTAACATCGAACACCGGGGAGCTGTTTTTT. Translating it yields CASSLLTSNTGELFF. Full variable domain (missing parts from reference TRBV5-1 and TRBJ2-2): KAGVTQTPRYLIKTRGQQVTLSCSPISGHRSVSWYQQTPGQGLQFLFEYFSETQRNKGNFPGRFSGRQFSNSRSEMNVSTLELGDSALYLCASSLLTSNTGELFFGEGSRLTVL.